Below, 3 T cell receptor beta chains from the same sample are listed, as sequenced in a study of T cell repertoires in cytomegalovirus infection. TCRdb re-called the reads through MiXCR, storing one row per CDR3 protein. The sample shows approximately 260,000 distinct CDR3 sequences, over 15% of them seen only once. Input material: CD8+ T cells from PBMCs. All receptors derive from a human donor in good health (CMV status not recorded). Some clones in this sample may be carry-over from other donors' samples.

V is TRBV20-1 and J is TRBJ2-7; D is possibly TRBD1 (6 bases). CDR1 DFQATT and CDR2 SNEGSKA come from the germline V gene (reference sequence). The CDR3 runs 14 residues. Trimming removed 3 bases from V and 0 bases from J, with 12 bases in between. This CDR3 is CSASSLDSSYEQYF. The CDR3 DNA sequence: TGCAGTGCTAGTAGTTTGGACAGCTCCTACGAGCAGTACTTC.

The chain has TRBV28 and TRBJ1-2; D is perhaps TRBD1 (6 bases). From germline, CDR1 is MDHEN and CDR2 SYDVKM. Trimming pared 6 bases from V and 8 bases from J, leaving 16 bases between. The CDR3 is 13 amino acids. The CDR3 DNA is TGTGCCAGCAGCCGGGGTGACAGGAACGGCTACACCTTC. Translating it yields CASSRGDRNGYTF.

V usage is TRBV19 and J usage is TRBJ1-5, with D unresolved. Germline CDR1 LNHDA, CDR2 SQIVND (reference sequence). This CDR3 has 17 residues. V was shortened by 5 bases and J by 4 bases, with 21 bases between the two germline ends. The CDR3 reads CASSPQGRSWNNQPQHF. The CDR3 DNA sequence: TGTGCCAGTAGTCCCCAAGGAAGGTCTTGGAATAATCAGCCCCAGCATTTT.